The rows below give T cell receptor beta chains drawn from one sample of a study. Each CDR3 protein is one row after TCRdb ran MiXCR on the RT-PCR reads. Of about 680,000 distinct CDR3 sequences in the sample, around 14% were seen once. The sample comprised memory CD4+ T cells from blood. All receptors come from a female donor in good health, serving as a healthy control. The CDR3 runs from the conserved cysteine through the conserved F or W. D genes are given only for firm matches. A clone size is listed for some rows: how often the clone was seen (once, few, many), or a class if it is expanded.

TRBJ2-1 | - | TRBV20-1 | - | TGCAGTGCTAGAGATATCCGGGAGAAAGGCAATGAGCAGTTCTTC | CSARDIREKGNEQFF
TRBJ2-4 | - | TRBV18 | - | TGTGCCAGCTCACCAATGGAGCGAGCCATTCAGTACTTC | CASSPMERAIQYF
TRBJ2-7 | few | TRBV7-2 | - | TGTGCCAGCAACCACAACCTGGGTGGCGAGCAGTACTTC | CASNHNLGGEQYF
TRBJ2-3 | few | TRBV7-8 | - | TGTGCCAGCAGCTTAGCATTCGGGTTAGAAGGTACGCAGTATTTT | CASSLAFGLEGTQYF
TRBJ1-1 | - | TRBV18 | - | TGTGCCAGCTCACCGCAGCCTGGACAGCTGAACACTGAAGCTTTCTTT | CASSPQPGQLNTEAFF
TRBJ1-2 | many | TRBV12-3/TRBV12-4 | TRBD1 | TGTGCCAGCAGTTTTGGGTCAGGGGGCGTGTTTGGCTACACCTTC | CASSFGSGGVFGYTF
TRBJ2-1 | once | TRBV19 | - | TGTGCCAGTAGAACTCTCCTTGACAATGAGCAGTTCTTC | CASRTLLDNEQFF
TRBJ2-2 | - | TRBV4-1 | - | TGCGCCAGCAGCCAAGGACAGGCGAACACCGGGGAGCTGTTTTTT | CASSQGQANTGELFF
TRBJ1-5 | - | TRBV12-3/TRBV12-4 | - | TGTGCCAGCAGTCCCCCCGGCGGGAACAATCAGCCCCAGCATTTT | CASSPPGGNNQPQHF
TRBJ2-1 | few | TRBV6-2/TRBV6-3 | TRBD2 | TGTGCCAGCAGTAGCGGGAGTGTTGACGGCGATGAGCAGTTCTTC | CASSSGSVDGDEQFF
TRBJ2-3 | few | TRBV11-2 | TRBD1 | TGTGCCAGCAGCCAAAGGACAGGGGGCGCCCCCTTGGATACGCAGTATTTT | CASSQRTGGAPLDTQYF
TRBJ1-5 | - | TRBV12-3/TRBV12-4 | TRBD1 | TGTGCCAGCAGACATCACAGGACAGGGGAAAATCAGCCCCAGCATTTT | CASRHHRTGENQPQHF
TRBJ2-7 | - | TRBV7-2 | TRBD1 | TGTGCCAGCAGCTCCTACCCCCGGGGACAGAGGTACGAGCAGTACTTC | CASSSYPRGQRYEQYF
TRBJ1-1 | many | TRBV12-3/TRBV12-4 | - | TGTGCCAGCAGTCTAAATCCGTCAGGGGACACTGAAGCTTTCTTT | CASSLNPSGDTEAFF
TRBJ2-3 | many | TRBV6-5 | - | TGTGCCAGCAGGGTACCTAGCACAGATACGCAGTATTTT | CASRVPSTDTQYF
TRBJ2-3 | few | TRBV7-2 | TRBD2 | TGTGCCAGCAGCTTAGTCCCCGCTGGAGGCGGGAGGGCAGATACGCAGTATTTT | CASSLVPAGGGRADTQYF
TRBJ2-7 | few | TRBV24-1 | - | TGTGCCACCAGCAAGGCAGGCTACGAGCAGTACTTC | CATSKAGYEQYF
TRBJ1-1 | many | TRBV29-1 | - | TGCAGCGTTGTTCGGCAGGCGAACACTGAAGCTTTCTTT | CSVVRQANTEAFF
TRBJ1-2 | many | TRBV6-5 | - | TGTGCCAGCAGTTATTCGGCGGGGTTGGTCTACACCTTC | CASSYSAGLVYTF
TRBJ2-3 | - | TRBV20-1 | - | TGCAGTGCTAGTCGGACGGGGACAGATACGCAGTATTTT | CSASRTGTDTQYF
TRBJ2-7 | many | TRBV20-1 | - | TGCAGTGCTTACAACTCCTACGAGCAGTACTTC | CSAYNSYEQYF
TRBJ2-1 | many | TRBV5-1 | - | TGCGCCAGCAGCTTGGACTTTCATGAGCAGTTCTTC | CASSLDFHEQFF
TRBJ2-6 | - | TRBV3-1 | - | TGTGCCAGCAGCCAGGTGGCCTCTGGGGCCAACGTCCTGACTTTC | CASSQVASGANVLTF
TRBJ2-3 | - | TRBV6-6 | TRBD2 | TGTGCCAGCAGTTACCCTCGACGGGGCTTAGCGGGAGACCCAGATACGCAGTATTTT | CASSYPRRGLAGDPDTQYF
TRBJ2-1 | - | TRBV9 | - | TGTGCCAGCAGCCCACAGGGACCCGGTTCAGACAATGAGCAGTTCTTC | CASSPQGPGSDNEQFF
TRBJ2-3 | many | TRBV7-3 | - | TGTGCCAGCAGCTTAATCTCACCGTTCGGGACTACAGATACGCAGTATTTT | CASSLISPFGTTDTQYF
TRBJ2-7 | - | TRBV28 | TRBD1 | TGTGCCAGCAGCCGCGGGACAGGGGAGTACTTC | CASSRGTGEYF
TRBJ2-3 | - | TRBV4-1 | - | TGCGCCAGCAGCCACAAACCGGTTAGCCGGGACCCTAGCACAGATACGCAGTATTTT | CASSHKPVSRDPSTDTQYF
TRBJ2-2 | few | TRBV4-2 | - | TGTGCCAGCAGCCAAGGTGGCAGGGGGCTGTTTTTT | CASSQGGRGLFF
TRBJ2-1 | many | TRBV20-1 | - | TGCAGTGCTAGAGTAAAAGACGAGCAGTTCTTC | CSARVKDEQFF
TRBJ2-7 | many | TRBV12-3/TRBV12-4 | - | TGTGCCAGCAGCGATGACAGCGCCTACGGGCAGTACTTC | CASSDDSAYGQYF
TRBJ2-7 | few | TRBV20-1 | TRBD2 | TGCAGTGCTAGAGTGTTAGCGGGAGGTGAATACGAGCAGTACTTC | CSARVLAGGEYEQYF
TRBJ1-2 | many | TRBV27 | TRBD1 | TGTGCCAGCAGTCCAAGACAGGGATTGGGCTATGGCTACACCTTC | CASSPRQGLGYGYTF
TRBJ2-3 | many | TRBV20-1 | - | TGCAGTGCTATTACAGGGAACACAGATACGCAGTATTTT | CSAITGNTDTQYF
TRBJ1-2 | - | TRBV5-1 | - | TGCGCCAGCAGCGAACTGAGAAAGGGTGGGAAGGGCTACACCTTC | CASSELRKGGKGYTF
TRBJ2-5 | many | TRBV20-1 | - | TGCAGTGCTCGCCGGGACTTCCAAGAGACCCAGTACTTC | CSARRDFQETQYF
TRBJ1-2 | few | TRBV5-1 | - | TGCGCCAGCAGCGCCGACTCCTCTAACTATGGCTACACCTTC | CASSADSSNYGYTF
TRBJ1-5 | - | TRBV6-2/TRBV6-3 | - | TGTGCCAGCAGTCTAATGATTGCGGGCAATCAGCCCCAGCATTTT | CASSLMIAGNQPQHF
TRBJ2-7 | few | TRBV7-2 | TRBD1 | TGTGCCAGCAGCCCATCTCAGGGGGCGATCTACGAGCAGTACTTC | CASSPSQGAIYEQYF
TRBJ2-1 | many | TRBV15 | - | TGTGCCACCAGCAGAGATAGTAATGAGCAGTTCTTC | CATSRDSNEQFF
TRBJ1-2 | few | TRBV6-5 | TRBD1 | TGTGCCAGCTTGGGAGGGGGCAAGGTGAGCGGCTACACCTTC | CASLGGGKVSGYTF
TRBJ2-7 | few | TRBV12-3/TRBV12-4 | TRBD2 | TGTGCCAGCGTACTAGCGGTCTCTCGGGAGCAGTACTTC | CASVLAVSREQYF
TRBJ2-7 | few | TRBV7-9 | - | TGTGCCAGCAGCTCTAGTGGGACCGCACAGCAGTACTTC | CASSSSGTAQQYF
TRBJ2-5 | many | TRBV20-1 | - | TGCAGTGCTAAAACCGGCATTCTAGAGACCCAGTACTTC | CSAKTGILETQYF
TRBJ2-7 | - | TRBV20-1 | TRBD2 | TGCAGTGCTAGAGCCACTAGCGGGGGCGTTGGCGAGCAGTACTTC | CSARATSGGVGEQYF
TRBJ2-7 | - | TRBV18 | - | TGTGCCAGCTCACCACCGAACACGGGGGACGAGCAGTACTTC | CASSPPNTGDEQYF
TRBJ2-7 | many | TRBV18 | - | TGTGCCAGCTCACGGCCGGGGTCCTACGAGCAGTACTTC | CASSRPGSYEQYF
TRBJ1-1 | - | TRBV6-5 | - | TGTGCCAGCAGCCGAATAACTATGGTTCCCCCGGTTTTCTTT | CASSRITMVPPVFF
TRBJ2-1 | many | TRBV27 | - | TGTGCCAGCAGTTTGGGGGACCACAATGAGCAGTTCTTC | CASSLGDHNEQFF
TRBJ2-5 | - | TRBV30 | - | TGTGCCTGGAGTAAGAGGGGAGAGACCCAGTACTTC | CAWSKRGETQYF
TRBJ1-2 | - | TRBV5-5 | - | TGTGCCAGCAGCTTGGTGGTGGGGAATGGCTACACCTTC | CASSLVVGNGYTF
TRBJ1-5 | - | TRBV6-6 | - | TGTGCCAGCAGTTATTCCGTGGGGACCTCGGGGGATCAGCCCCAGCATTTT | CASSYSVGTSGDQPQHF
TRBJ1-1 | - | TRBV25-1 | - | TGTGCCAGCATTGGACGAGGACGGAACACTGAAGCTTTCTTT | CASIGRGRNTEAFF
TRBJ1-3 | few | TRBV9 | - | TGTGCCAGCAGCGTTTGGCAGGGATCGGCGGGCATATATTTT | CASSVWQGSAGIYF
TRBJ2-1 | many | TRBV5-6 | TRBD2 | TGTGCCAGCAGCTTCCGACTAGCGATTGACAATGAGCAGTTCTTC | CASSFRLAIDNEQFF